This TCR beta chain was identified in a study of shared clonotypes between healthy human individuals. General study findings and limits: Measured sharing among donors was expected to vary with sequencing depth. Across a handful of donors, naive CD4 shared roughly 5.2%, naive CD8 more than 3%, memory CD4 2.3%, memory CD8 under 0.5%.

Libraries were prepared by immunoSEQ multiplex PCR; TCRdb keeps only in-frame clonotypes and omits some of them. The sample has about 1 million clones, roughly 80% seen once. This clone was observed a single time. Its specificity is unknown. The sequenced material came from memory CD4+ T cells sorted from blood. As to subset: CD45RA-negative fraction. The receptor's source is a man between 18 and 35 years old in good health.

CDR3 residues: CASSLGRGRASYEQYF. CDR3 nucleotide sequence: TGTGCCAGCAGCTTAGGCCGGGGACGGGCCTCCTACGAGCAGTACTTC. V gene TRBV7-9 combines with J gene TRBJ2-7; D assignment may be TRBD1 or TRBD2 (5 bases each). V lost 1 base and J 0 bases, leaving 13 bases between the germline ends. This CDR3 spans 16 amino acids. Germline CDR1 SEHNR, CDR2 FQNEAQ (reference sequence).